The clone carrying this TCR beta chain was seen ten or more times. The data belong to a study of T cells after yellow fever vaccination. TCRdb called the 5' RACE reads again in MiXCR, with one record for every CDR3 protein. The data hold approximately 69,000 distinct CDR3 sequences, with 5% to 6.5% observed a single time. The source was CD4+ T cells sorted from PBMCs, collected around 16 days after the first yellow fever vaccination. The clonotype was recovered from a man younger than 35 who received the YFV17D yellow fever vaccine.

The CDR3 DNA follows: TGTGCCAGCTCCACCGTCGGGGGACCAGAGACCCAGTACTTC. This encodes CASSTVGGPETQYF. This chain uses TRBV18 with TRBJ2-5; D is possibly TRBD2 (6 bases). The germline CDR1 and CDR2 sequences are KGHSH and LQKENI. Trimming cost V 6 bases and J 4 bases, with 15 bases left between them. The CDR3 sequence is 14 residues long.